The sequence of this TCR beta chain was determined in a study of blood T cell repertoires in COVID-19. Study-level background: In each case, the material was cDNA or gDNA derived from T cells, B-cell-depleted T cells, or PBMCs.

In the original processing: Nucleated cell counts were estimated from reference gene primer amplification. Sequencing used immunoSEQ multiplex PCR; TCRdb keeps in-frame clones, though not all of them. V and J calls plus clone size are reproduced from that table; the DNA served to infer D and trimming. Counted here are about 140,000 clones, approximately 86% occurring once; the ten biggest clones make up 6.2%. Participants were placed into cohorts based on the clinical history they reported. Among Cohort 3 donors, those recovered had two negative PCRs, clearance, or symptom resolution. The germline V gene encodes CDR1 SNHLY and CDR2 FYNNEI. The CDR3 spans 15 residues. V lost 4 bases and J lost 7; bases outside the gene matches: 9.

V is TRBV2 and J is TRBJ2-5; TRBD2 matches at 10 bases. This TCR was sampled from a woman between 35 and 50 years old who had recovered from COVID-19. The sample taken for sequencing was PBMCs or T cells enriched from blood (not recorded which). The chain's CDR3 is CASSGSLAGEGTQYF. CDR3 in DNA: TGTGCCAGCAGTGGGAGTCTAGCGGGGGAGGGGACCCAGTACTTC.